This T cell receptor (beta chain) was captured by sequencing in a study of shared clonotypes between healthy human individuals. Of note for this clone: The antigen is not known.

The material for each subset, its genomic DNA, was split evenly across several immunoSEQ plates. Libraries were prepared by immunoSEQ multiplex PCR; TCRdb keeps only in-frame clonotypes and omits some of them. The sample lists about 2,100,000 clones, 85% to 95% occurring once. V gave up 6 bases and J gave up 8 bases; unmatched junction bases: 8. The CDR3 extends over 14 amino acids. CDR1 is SEHNR and CDR2 is FQNEAQ in the germline V gene (reference sequence). General study results and limits: Rarefaction revealed incomplete sorted-subset sequencing despite large depth.

Cells designated naive CD8 were CD45RO-negative and were positively selected for CCR7, with terminally differentiated effector memory CD45RA+ cells excluded. Nashville, Tennessee was home to all donors, each a Caucasian adult. The rearrangement links TRBV7-9 to TRBJ1-4; 8 bases match TRBD1. Sequences were obtained from naive CD8+ T cells from PBMCs. The clonotype comes from a man aged 18 to 30 in good health. Some clones in this sample may be carry-over from other donors' samples. The CDR3 coding sequence is TGTGCCAGCAGTCCCTGGACAGGGCTCGAAAAACTGTTTTTT. Protein sequence: CASSPWTGLEKLFF.